This T cell receptor beta chain was identified during a study of blood T cell repertoires in COVID-19. Sequenced by immunoSEQ multiplex PCR; TCRdb stores in-frame clones only, minus some. The sample lists fewer than 500,000 clones, around 90% occurring once. Germline trimming cut 5 bases from V and 8 bases from J; bases unmatched to any gene: 13. Germline V lookup: CDR1 SGHAT, CDR2 FQNNGV. The CDR3 runs to 16 residues. The gene calls are TRBV11-2 and TRBJ2-1; 9 nucleotides align to TRBD1. The clonotype comes from a man in his late teens or twenties with COVID-19, enrolled during active disease. The sequencing input was peripheral blood. The CDR3 region is CASSGTDRGAGHEQFF. Here the CDR3 DNA reads TGTGCCAGCAGCGGAACAGACAGGGGGGCTGGTCATGAGCAGTTCTTC.